What follows are 6 T cell receptor beta chains derived from one specimen sequenced in a study of T cell repertoires in cytomegalovirus infection. TCRdb reprocessed the reads via MiXCR and lists one record per CDR3 protein. The table has 300,000 or so distinct CDR3 sequences, roughly 26% seen once. Sequenced sample: PBMCs. The receptors were sampled from a human donor in good health (CMV status not recorded). Some clones in this sample may be carry-over from other donors' samples.

This clonotype was seen more than once but under ten times. The chain links TRBV7-9 to TRBJ1-5, with TRBD1 matching 9 bases. The CDR3 has 16 amino acids. Unmatched junction bases numbered 7, after V lost 5 bases and J lost 2 bases. The V gene's germline CDR1 is SEHNR and CDR2 FQNEAQ (reference sequence). The CDR3 sequence is CASSPGQGMGNQPQHF. CDR3 DNA sequence: TGTGCCAGCAGCCCAGGACAGGGGATGGGCAATCAGCCCCAGCATTTT. Based on the CDR3 plus reference TRBV7-9 and TRBJ1-5, the full variable domain is DTGVSQNPRHKITKRGQNVTFRCDPISEHNRLYWYRQTLGQGPEFLTYFQNEAQLEKSRLLSDRFSAERPKGSFSTLEIQRTEQGDSAMYLCASSPGQGMGNQPQHFGDGTRLSIL.

V is TRBV20-1 and J is TRBJ2-5; D possibly matches TRBD1 or TRBD2 (5 bases each). CDR3 length equals 15 residues. Germline loops: CDR1 DFQATT, CDR2 SNEGSKA (reference sequence). V was pared by 1 base and J by 6 bases, with 18 bases between. CDR3 DNA: TGCAGTGCTAGAGGAGTGAGCTTCAAGGGACAGACCCAGTACTTC. Protein sequence: CSARGVSFKGQTQYF.

The table lists this clonotype with a count of one. The V gene is TRBV29-1, the J gene TRBJ1-2; unclear D gene. The CDR3 covers 11 residues. The V end was cut by 7 bases, the J end by 4 bases, with 10 bases between. Per the germline V gene, CDR1 is SQVTM and CDR2 is ANQGSEA. CDR3 in amino acids: CSAGLGYGYTF. For the CDR3, the DNA is TGCAGCGCCGGGCTTGGCTATGGCTACACCTTC.

The V and J genes are TRBV11-2 and TRBJ2-1, with 11 bases fitting TRBD2. Germline V gene sequence: CDR1 SGHAT, CDR2 FQNNGV. This CDR3 comprises 17 residues. With V trimmed by 5 bases and J by 0 bases, 6 bases remained unmatched. CDR3 DNA: TGTGCCAGCAGCCCGTTTACTAGCGGGAGCTCCTACAATGAGCAGTTCTTC. Amino acid sequence: CASSPFTSGSSYNEQFF.

This clonotype showed up many times. This sequence joins TRBV7-2 and TRBJ2-1; TRBD2 agrees at 8 bases. CDR3 length: 16 residues. Germline V gene sequence: CDR1 SGHTA, CDR2 FQGNSA. The junction had 9 bases not matched to a gene; V was cut back by 5 bases and J by 3 bases. Written as DNA, the CDR3 is TGTGCCAGCAGCCTACTAGCGGACCGACTCTACAATGAGCAGTTCTTC. Amino acid sequence: CASSLLADRLYNEQFF.

This clonotype has a handful of counts. J is TRBJ1-2 and V is TRBV27, with TRBD1 as a possible D gene (5 bases). Germline loops: CDR1 MNHEY, CDR2 SMNVEV (reference sequence). This CDR3 spans 14 amino acids. Trimming stripped 5 bases from V and 8 bases from J, with 18 bases between. The CDR3, as DNA: TGTGCCAGCAGTCCTCGGGCGCCGACAGCCGGCTACACCTTC. Translated, it gives CASSPRAPTAGYTF.